The clone carrying this TCR beta chain appeared a few times. Per sample, extraction of total RNA gave at least 6 micrograms in every case. These data are taken from a study of blood T cells in healthy people across ages. Study summary: Through template switching, about one barcoded beta molecule was captured per two T cells, as measured in model experiments.

The CDR3 has 14 residues. Looked up from germline, CDR1 is DFQATT and CDR2 is SNEGSKA (reference sequence). V was clipped by 1 base and J by 2 bases, with 11 bases between them. The second PCR ran about 6 to 12 cycles with a sample-barcoded 5' primer and J-beta primers. CDR3-containing paired-end reads numbered at least 2.5 million in each sample. MiXCR, applied by TCRdb to the 5' RACE reads, yields one record per CDR3 protein. The data hold 600,000 to 900,000 distinct CDR3 sequences, with roughly 24% observed a single time. These sequences were also reported in another study, on T cells of mothers and their children.

The sequenced material came from blood. The V call is TRBV20-1, the J call TRBJ2-5; D tentatively reads TRBD1 or TRBD2 (5 bases each). The source is a boy between 5 and 17 years old in good health. The CDR3 DNA reads TGCAGTGCTAGAGCCCCGGGACCTCAAGAGACCCAGTACTTC. Amino acid sequence: CSARAPGPQETQYF.